Each of the 12 T cell receptor beta chains below was sequenced from the same sample in a study of blood T cell repertoires in COVID-19. Measured with immunoSEQ multiplex PCR; TCRdb has only the in-frame clones, and not every one. The sample has about 110,000 clones; about three quarters are singletons. Material for sequencing was peripheral blood. Source of these receptors: an elderly woman with active or convalescent COVID-19.

The chain is built from TRBV18 and TRBJ2-3; D uncertain. The germline V and J ends were trimmed by 4 bases and 2 bases, with 4 bases remaining between them. This CDR3 comprises 12 residues. Germline V gene sequence: CDR1 KGHSH, CDR2 LQKENI. As DNA, the CDR3 is TGTGCCAGCTCACGACACACAGATACGCAGTATTTT. Translated, it gives CASSRHTDTQYF. Based on the CDR3 plus reference TRBV18 and TRBJ2-3, the full variable domain is NAGVMQNPRHLVRRRGQEARLRCSPMKGHSHVYWYRQLPEEGLKFMVYLQKENIIDESGMPKERFSAEFPKEGPSILRIQQVVRGDSAAYFCASSRHTDTQYFGPGTRLTVL.

J is TRBJ2-5 and V is TRBV9; D possibly corresponds to TRBD2 (5 bases). The CDR3 is 15 amino acids. The germline gives CDR1 SGDLS, CDR2 YYNGEE. Trimming cost V 3 bases and J 1 base, with 13 bases left between them. The CDR3 loop reads CASSATLRGQETQYF. The CDR3 DNA reads TGTGCCAGCAGCGCCACCCTCCGGGGCCAAGAGACCCAGTACTTC.

This clone appeared once. This chain links TRBV10-3 with TRBJ2-7, with D perhaps TRBD1 (6 bases). The CDR3 is 15 amino acids. Looked up from germline, CDR1 is ENHRY and CDR2 is SYGVKD. V lost 3 bases to trimming and J lost 4 bases, with 16 bases between them. The DNA for the CDR3 is TGTGCCATCAGTGATGGGGTGGGGGCCCCGTACGAGCAGTACTTC. It translates to CAISDGVGAPYEQYF.

The rearrangement joins TRBV19 to TRBJ1-2, with TRBD1 identical over 7 bases. Germline V CDR1 and CDR2: LNHDA, SQIVND (reference sequence). The V segment lost 1 base and the J segment 10 bases; nucleotides outside the gene matches: 9. The CDR3 has 14 amino acids. The CDR3 loop reads CASSIAHRDSYYTF. In DNA, the CDR3 is TGTGCCAGTAGTATAGCGCATCGGGACAGCTACTACACCTTC.

The chain couples TRBV24-1 to TRBJ2-5; 7 bases line up with TRBD1. From germline, CDR1 is KGHDR and CDR2 SFDVKD. This CDR3 has 14 amino acids. After removal of 4 bases from V and 5 bases from J, the junction contained 6 bases not matched to a gene. Here the CDR3 DNA reads TGTGCCACCAGTGAATGGGACAGCGCCGAGACCCAGTACTTC. Translating gives CATSEWDSAETQYF.

This clone has just a few counts. The chain links TRBV5-4 to TRBJ2-1; TRBD2 aligns across 12 bases. The CDR3 extends over 16 amino acids. V lost 4 bases, J lost 8 bases, and 10 bases stayed unmatched. CDR1 and CDR2 from the germline V gene are SGHNT and YYREEE (reference sequence). Here the CDR3 DNA reads TGTGCCAGCAGCCCGAGACTAGCGGGAGTATCCCATGAGCAGTTCTTC. This encodes CASSPRLAGVSHEQFF.

This clone was counted only a few times. The rearrangement uses TRBV19 and TRBJ2-2; 7 nucleotides align to TRBD1. This CDR3 is built from 15 residues. Germline V gene lookup returns CDR1 LNHDA and CDR2 SQIVND (reference sequence). With 2 bases clipped from V and 5 bases from J, the junction kept 5 bases outside the gene matches. The CDR3: CASSITGAPTGELFF. The CDR3, as DNA: TGTGCCAGTAGTATAACAGGGGCTCCGACCGGGGAGCTGTTTTTT.

This sequence joins TRBV28 and TRBJ1-1, with D perhaps TRBD1 (6 bases). The V end lost 2 bases, the J end lost 7 bases, and 20 bases lay between the germline ends. Per the germline V gene, CDR1 is MDHEN and CDR2 is SYDVKM. CDR3 length: 16 residues. In nucleotides, the CDR3 is TGTGCCAGCAGTTTAACTTCCGGGGCCAGGGGTTTTGAAGCTTTCTTT. It specifies CASSLTSGARGFEAFF. The variable domain in full, with the rest retrieved from reference TRBV28 and TRBJ1-1, is DVKVTQSSRYLVKRTGEKVFLECVQDMDHENMFWYRQDPGLGLRLIYFSYDVKMKEKGDIPEGYSVSREKKERFSLILESASTNQTSMYLCASSLTSGARGFEAFFGQGTRLTVV.

This rearrangement joins TRBV11-1 to TRBJ1-1; D is unresolved. Deletions cut 3 bases from V and 1 base from J, with 6 bases between. The CDR3 runs 13 residues. Germline CDR1 SGHAT, CDR2 FQDESV (reference sequence). The CDR3 reads CASSFGRNTEAFF. In nucleotides, the CDR3 is TGTGCCAGCAGCTTTGGGCGGAACACTGAAGCTTTCTTT.

A single count supports this clone. The chain uses TRBV2 and TRBJ2-2, with TRBD2 matching over 12 bases. The junction had 7 bases not matched to a gene; V was cut back by 6 bases and J by 8 bases. Germline CDR1 and CDR2: SNHLY and FYNNEI. The CDR3 has 15 residues. CDR3 in DNA: TGTGCCAGCAGGGGAGGACTAGCGGGACCGGGGGAGCTGTTTTTT. It translates to CASRGGLAGPGELFF.

The DNA of the CDR3 is TGTGCCAGCTCACCCGGGACTAGCGAGGCGTATACGCAGTATTTT. It is translated as CASSPGTSEAYTQYF. The gene calls are TRBV18 and TRBJ2-3, with 10 positions matching TRBD2. The CDR3 has 15 residues. Germline V gene lookup returns CDR1 KGHSH and CDR2 LQKENI. V lost 3 bases, J lost 7 bases, and 7 bases stayed unmatched.

The chain employs TRBV5-1 and TRBJ2-5; 7 bases are a match to TRBD2. Germline trimming cut 1 base from V and 4 bases from J; bases unmatched to any gene: 10. Germline CDR1 is SGHRS and CDR2 is YFSETQ. CDR3 length equals 16 residues. The CDR3 region is CASSLLPVTSSETQYF. In DNA, the CDR3 is TGCGCCAGCAGCTTGTTGCCGGTGACTAGCTCAGAGACCCAGTACTTC.